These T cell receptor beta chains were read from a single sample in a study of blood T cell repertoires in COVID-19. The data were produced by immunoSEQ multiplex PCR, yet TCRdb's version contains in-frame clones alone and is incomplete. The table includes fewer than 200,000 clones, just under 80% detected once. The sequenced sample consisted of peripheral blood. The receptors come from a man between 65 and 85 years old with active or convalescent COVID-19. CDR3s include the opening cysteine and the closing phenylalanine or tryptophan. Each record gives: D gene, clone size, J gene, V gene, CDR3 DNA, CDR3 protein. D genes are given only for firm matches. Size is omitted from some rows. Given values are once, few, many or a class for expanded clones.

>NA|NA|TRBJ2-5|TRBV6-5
TGTGCCAGCAGGAGAGGACAGAGCAACGGGGAGACCCAGTACTTC
CASRRGQSNGETQYF
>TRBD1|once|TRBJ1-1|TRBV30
TGTGCCTGGAGTCCCGGAAACAGGGGAACTGAAGCTTTCTTT
CAWSPGNRGTEAFF
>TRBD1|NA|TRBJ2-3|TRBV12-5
TGTGCTAGTGGTTTGGTCACAAGGACAGGGGTGACAGATACGCAGTATTTT
CASGLVTRTGVTDTQYF
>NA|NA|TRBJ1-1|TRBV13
TGTGCCAGCAGCCCGGGACATATCACTCCAAACACTGAAGCTTTCTTT
CASSPGHITPNTEAFF
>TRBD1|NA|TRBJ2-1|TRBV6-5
TGTGCCAGCAGTACCGGACAGGGAGAGTACAATGAGCAGTTCTTC
CASSTGQGEYNEQFF
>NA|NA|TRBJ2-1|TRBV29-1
TGCAGCTCTCTGTTTGGTGCGACAGGTTACAATGAGCAGTTCTTC
CSSLFGATGYNEQFF
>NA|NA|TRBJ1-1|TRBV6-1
TGTGCCAGCAGTGAAATAAAGAACACTGAAGCTTTCTTT
CASSEIKNTEAFF
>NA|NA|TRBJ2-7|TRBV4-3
TGCGCCAGCAGCCAAGGGGTAGGGGATATCTACGAGCAGTACTTC
CASSQGVGDIYEQYF
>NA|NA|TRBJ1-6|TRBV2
TGTGCCTCCTCATGGGCAGTTAATTCACCCCTCCACTTT
CASSWAVNSPLHF
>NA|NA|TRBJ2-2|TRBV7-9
TGTGCCAGCAGTCCCACTACCCAGTCCGGGGAGCTGTTTTTT
CASSPTTQSGELFF
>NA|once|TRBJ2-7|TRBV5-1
TGCGCCAGCAGCTTGGTTTTCGGCGAGCAGTACTTC
CASSLVFGEQYF
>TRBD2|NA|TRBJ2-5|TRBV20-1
TGCAGTGCTAGTTTAAAGGCCGGGACTAGCGGGGGAGAGACCCAGTACTTC
CSASLKAGTSGGETQYF
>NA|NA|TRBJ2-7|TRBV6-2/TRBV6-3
TGTGCCAGCAGTCCCTGGCGGGCGAGGGAGGTCGAGCAGTACTTC
CASSPWRAREVEQYF
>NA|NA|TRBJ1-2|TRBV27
TGTGCCAGCAGTTTATTCGGGGTGGGTGGCTACACCTTC
CASSLFGVGGYTF
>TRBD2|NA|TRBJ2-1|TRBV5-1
TGCGCCAGCAGCCACTCGACTAGCGGCCTCGGTGGGGATGAGCAGTTCTTC
CASSHSTSGLGGDEQFF
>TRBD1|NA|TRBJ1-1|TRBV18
TGTGCCAGCTCACCCTTACAGGGGGCCGCCACTGAAGCTTTCTTT
CASSPLQGAATEAFF